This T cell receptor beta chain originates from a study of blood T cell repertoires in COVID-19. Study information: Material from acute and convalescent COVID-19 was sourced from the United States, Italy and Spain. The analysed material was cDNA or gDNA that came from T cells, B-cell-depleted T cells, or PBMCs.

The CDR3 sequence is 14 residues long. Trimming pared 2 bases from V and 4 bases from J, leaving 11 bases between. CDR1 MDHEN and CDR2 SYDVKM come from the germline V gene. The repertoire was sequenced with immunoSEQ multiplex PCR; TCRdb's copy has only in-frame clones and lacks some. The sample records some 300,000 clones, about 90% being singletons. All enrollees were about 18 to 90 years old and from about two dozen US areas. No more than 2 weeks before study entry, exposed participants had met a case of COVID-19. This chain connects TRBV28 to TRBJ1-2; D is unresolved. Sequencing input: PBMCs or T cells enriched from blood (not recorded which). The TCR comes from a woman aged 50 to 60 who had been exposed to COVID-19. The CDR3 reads CASSLGGPGYGYTF. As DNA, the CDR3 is TGTGCCAGCAGTTTAGGAGGGCCGGGCTATGGCTACACCTTC.